The rows below give T cell receptor beta chains drawn from one sample of a study of radiation and T cells in renal cell carcinoma. The assay was immunoSEQ multiplex PCR, and TCRdb's table has in-frame clones only and misses some. The sample contains about 49,000 clones, roughly 83% of which appear only once. The input for sequencing was blood, taken from a patient whose treatment included radiotherapy and nephrectomy. The receptors originated from a woman in her sixties or seventies with renal cell carcinoma. Each CDR3 is given with its conserved first and last residue. Fields, in order: V gene, CDR3 length, clone size, D gene, J gene, CDR3 DNA, CDR3 protein. D genes are given only for firm matches. Some rows mark clone size as missing; the rest say once, few, many or name a class of expanded clone.

>TRBV11-2|13|.|.|TRBJ2-5
TGTGCCAGCAGCTTAGGGGGATCGGAGACCCAGTACTTC
CASSLGGSETQYF
>TRBV4-2|15|.|.|TRBJ2-4
TGTGCCAGCAGCCAAGATTGGACGAAGGTAAACATTCAGTACTTC
CASSQDWTKVNIQYF
>TRBV27|14|.|.|TRBJ2-7
TGTGCCAGCAGTTTATATAGGGGACCCTACGAGCAGTACTTC
CASSLYRGPYEQYF
>TRBV19|13|.|.|TRBJ1-4
TGTGCCAGTAGTAGTGGGTATGATGAAAAACTGTTTTTT
CASSSGYDEKLFF
>TRBV5-4|15|.|TRBD2|TRBJ2-3
TGTGCCAGCAGCGGGACTAGCGGCTTCACAGATACGCAGTATTTT
CASSGTSGFTDTQYF
>TRBV27|14|.|TRBD2|TRBJ2-1
TGTGCCAGCAGTTGGGCGGGAGGCAACAATGAGCAGTTCTTC
CASSWAGGNNEQFF
>TRBV6-5|16|.|TRBD2|TRBJ2-5
TGTGCCAGCAGTTACTCCCCTCTAGCGGGACGAGAGACCCAGTACTTC
CASSYSPLAGRETQYF
>TRBV28|14|once|TRBD1|TRBJ2-1
TGTGCCAGCAGTTCCGGGACAGGGCTAACTTATTGGATCTTC
CASSSGTGLTYWIF
>TRBV18|16|.|.|TRBJ1-5
TGTGCCAGCTCACCCGGTCGAGGGTCGAGCAATCAGCCCCAGCATTTT
CASSPGRGSSNQPQHF
>TRBV6-5|12|once|.|TRBJ2-1
TGTGCCAGCAGTTACCGTGGCAATGAGCAGTTCTTC
CASSYRGNEQFF
>TRBV19|12|.|.|TRBJ1-6
TGTGCCAGTAGTATAGCCAATTCACCCCTCCACTTT
CASSIANSPLHF
>TRBV27|17|.|TRBD2|TRBJ2-1
TGTGCCAGCAGACGAGAGTCAGCGGGAACTAGAAACAATGAGCAGTTCTTC
CASRRESAGTRNNEQFF
>TRBV29-1|15|.|TRBD1|TRBJ2-2
TGCAGCGTCGCAGGGACAGGGAAATTGACCGGGGAGCTGTTTTTT
CSVAGTGKLTGELFF
>TRBV9|14|.|TRBD2|TRBJ2-1
TGTGCCAGCAGCGTGCTGACTAGCGATATTGAGCAGTTCTTC
CASSVLTSDIEQFF
>TRBV10-3|14|.|.|TRBJ1-2
TGTGCCATCAGTGGACGGGGGGCAGACTATGGCTACACCTTC
CAISGRGADYGYTF
>TRBV4-1|13|.|TRBD2|TRBJ2-1
TGCGCCAGCAGCCAGGGACTAGCGGGGTTTCAGTTCTTC
CASSQGLAGFQFF
>TRBV5-6|19|many|TRBD2|TRBJ2-1
TGTGCCAGCAGCTTGGTGGCTAGCGGGAGGGCGTTCCCCTACAATGAGCAGTTCTTC
CASSLVASGRAFPYNEQFF
>TRBV29-1|12|.|.|TRBJ2-5
TGCAGCGTCCGTTACCCACAAGGGACCCAGTACTTC
CSVRYPQGTQYF
>TRBV4-3|15|.|TRBD2|TRBJ2-3
TGCGCCAGCAGCCAAGAGCGGGAGGGCCGAGATACGCAGTATTTT
CASSQEREGRDTQYF
>TRBV5-1|14|.|TRBD2|TRBJ2-7
TGCGCCAGCAGCTCCCCGGGGCGGGGGGGCGAGCAGTACTTC
CASSSPGRGGEQYF
>TRBV5-6|14|.|.|TRBJ2-6
TGTGCCAGCAGCGCAGGAGCTGGGGCCAACGTCCTGACTTTC
CASSAGAGANVLTF
>TRBV5-4|11|.|.|TRBJ2-1
TGTGCCAGCAGCTTCAGCAATGAGCAGTTCTTC
CASSFSNEQFF
>TRBV7-9|14|.|.|TRBJ1-1
TGTGCCAGCAGCTTAGATACAGATGCCCCTGAAGCTTTCTTT
CASSLDTDAPEAFF
>TRBV6-6|15|.|TRBD2|TRBJ2-7
TGTGCCAGCAGTTCCGGGGGGGCCGGGGCCTACGAGCAGTACTTC
CASSSGGAGAYEQYF
>TRBV11-2|15|once|TRBD1|TRBJ2-7
TGTGCCAGCAGCCCATTTACCGGGACAGGGACCGAGCAGTACTTC
CASSPFTGTGTEQYF
>TRBV2|15|.|TRBD1|TRBJ2-5
TGTGCCAGCAGTTTACAGGGGCGCGGACAAGAGACCCAGTACTTC
CASSLQGRGQETQYF
>TRBV9|19|.|TRBD2|TRBJ2-2
TGTGCCAGCAGCGTAGGGTGGACTAGCGGGAGTATAGGCACCGGGGAGCTGTTTTTT
CASSVGWTSGSIGTGELFF
>TRBV5-1|15|.|TRBD1|TRBJ2-7
TGCGCCAGCAGCTTCATCGGACAGGTCTCCTACGAGCAGTACTTC
CASSFIGQVSYEQYF
>TRBV7-9|12|.|.|TRBJ1-2
TGTGCCAGCAGCTTAGCGGCAGATGGCTACACCTTC
CASSLAADGYTF
>TRBV19|13|.|.|TRBJ1-3
TGTGCCAGTACCACAGGGCCAGGAAACACCATATATTTT
CASTTGPGNTIYF
>TRBV27|16|.|TRBD1|TRBJ2-1
TGTGCCAGCAGTCCACCGGGACAGGGAACCTACAATGAGCAGTTCTTC
CASSPPGQGTYNEQFF
>TRBV19|15|.|TRBD1|TRBJ1-4
TGTGCCAGTAGTATGGGCGGGCAGGGGGAGGAAAAACTGTTTTTT
CASSMGGQGEEKLFF
>TRBV9|16|.|TRBD2|TRBJ2-1
TGTGCCAGCAGCGCCACCTGGGCGGGGGGGATCAATGAGCAGTTCTTC
CASSATWAGGINEQFF
>TRBV2|15|.|TRBD2|TRBJ2-3
TGTGCCAGCAGTGGCGGGGGGGTTAGCACAGATACGCAGTATTTT
CASSGGGVSTDTQYF
>TRBV19|15|few|TRBD1|TRBJ2-2
TGTGCCAGTAGAGGCCTGACAGGGTCTGCCGGGGAGCTGTTTTTT
CASRGLTGSAGELFF
>TRBV5-1|19|.|.|TRBJ2-6
TGCGCCAGCAGCTCTCAACCCCAACAGTTTGGGTCTGGGGCCAACGTCCTGACTTTC
CASSSQPQQFGSGANVLTF
>TRBV6-5|12|few|.|TRBJ1-1
TGTGCCAGTTACGGGAGTGCCGATGAAGCTTTCTTT
CASYGSADEAFF
>TRBV7-2|13|once|.|TRBJ1-6
TGTGCCAGCAGCTCAATCTATAATTCACCCCTCCACTTT
CASSSIYNSPLHF
>TRBV2|14|.|TRBD2|TRBJ2-1
TGTGCCAGCAGGCTGACTAGCGGGGTCGATGAGCAGTTCTTC
CASRLTSGVDEQFF
>TRBV15|16|.|.|TRBJ1-1
TGTGCCACCAGCAGAGGGGAGGGCTGGGGGAACACTGAAGCTTTCTTT
CATSRGEGWGNTEAFF
>TRBV5-5|15|.|.|TRBJ2-5
TGTGCCAGCAGCTTAATAGCGGCCCAGGGGGAGACCCAGTACTTC
CASSLIAAQGETQYF
>TRBV15|16|.|TRBD1|TRBJ2-5
TGTGCCACCAGCAGACCTGGGACAGGCGGTATAGAGACCCAGTACTTC
CATSRPGTGGIETQYF
>TRBV7-2|17|.|TRBD2|TRBJ2-7
TGTGCCAGCAGCTTGACCGGACTAGCGGGAGGGCCGGTCGAGCAGTACTTC
CASSLTGLAGGPVEQYF
>TRBV2|14|few|.|TRBJ1-6
TGTGCCAGCAGTGAAACCGGCCCCACGACACCCCTCCACTTT
CASSETGPTTPLHF
>TRBV9|15|.|.|TRBJ1-4
TGTGCCAGCAGCGTATCCGGGACGGATAATGAAAAACTGTTTTTT
CASSVSGTDNEKLFF
>TRBV19|15|.|TRBD2|TRBJ2-2
TGTGCCAGTAGTATCGGTAGCGGGGCCTCTGGGGAGCTGTTTTTT
CASSIGSGASGELFF
>TRBV6-1|13|.|.|TRBJ1-2
TGTGCCAGCAGTGCCCGACAGCCAAAGGGCTACACCTTC
CASSARQPKGYTF
>TRBV7-9|16|.|.|TRBJ2-7
TGTGCCAGCAGGCGTACCGGGACGGAGTTCCCCTACGAGCAGTACTTC
CASRRTGTEFPYEQYF
>TRBV30|15|few|TRBD1|TRBJ1-1
TGTGCCTGGCTACCGGGACAGGGGTTCAACACTGAAGCTTTCTTT
CAWLPGQGFNTEAFF
>TRBV19|14|.|TRBD1|TRBJ1-5
TGTGCCAGTAGTTCCGCAGGGGGCATGCAGCCCCAGCATTTT
CASSSAGGMQPQHF
>TRBV6-6|14|.|TRBD2|TRBJ2-2
TGTGCCAGTCGCACTAGCGGGAGCTCTGGGGAGCTGTTTTTT
CASRTSGSSGELFF